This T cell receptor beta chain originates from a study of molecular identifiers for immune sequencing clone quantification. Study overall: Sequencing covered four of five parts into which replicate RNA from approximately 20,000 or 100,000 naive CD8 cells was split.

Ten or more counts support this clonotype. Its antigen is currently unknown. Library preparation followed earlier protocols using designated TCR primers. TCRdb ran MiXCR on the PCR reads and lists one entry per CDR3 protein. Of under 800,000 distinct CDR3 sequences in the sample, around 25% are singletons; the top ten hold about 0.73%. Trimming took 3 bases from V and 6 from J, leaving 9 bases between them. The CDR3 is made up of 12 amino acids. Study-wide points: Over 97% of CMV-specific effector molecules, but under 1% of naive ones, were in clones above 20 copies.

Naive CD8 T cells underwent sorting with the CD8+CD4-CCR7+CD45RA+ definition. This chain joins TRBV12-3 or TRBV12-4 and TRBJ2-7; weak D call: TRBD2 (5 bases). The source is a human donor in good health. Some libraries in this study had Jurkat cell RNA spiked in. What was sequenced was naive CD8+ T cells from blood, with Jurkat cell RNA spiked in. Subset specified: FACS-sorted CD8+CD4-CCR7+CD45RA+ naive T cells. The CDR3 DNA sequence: TGTGCCAGCAGTTTGGCCGGGATCGAGCAGTACTTC. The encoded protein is CASSLAGIEQYF.